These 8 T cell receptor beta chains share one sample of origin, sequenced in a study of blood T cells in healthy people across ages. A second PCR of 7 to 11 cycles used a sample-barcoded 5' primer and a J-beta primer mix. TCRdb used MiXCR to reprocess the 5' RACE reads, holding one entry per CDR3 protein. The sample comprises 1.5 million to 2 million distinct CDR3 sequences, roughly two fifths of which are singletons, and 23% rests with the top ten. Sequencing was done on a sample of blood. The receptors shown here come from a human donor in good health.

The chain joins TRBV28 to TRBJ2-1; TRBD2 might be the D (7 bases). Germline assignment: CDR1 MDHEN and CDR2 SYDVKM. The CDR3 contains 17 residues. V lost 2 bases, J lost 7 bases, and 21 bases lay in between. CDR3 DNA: TGTGCCAGCAGTTTACCCCTGGGCGGGGGCGGTCTAAATGAGCAGTTCTTC. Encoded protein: CASSLPLGGGGLNEQFF.

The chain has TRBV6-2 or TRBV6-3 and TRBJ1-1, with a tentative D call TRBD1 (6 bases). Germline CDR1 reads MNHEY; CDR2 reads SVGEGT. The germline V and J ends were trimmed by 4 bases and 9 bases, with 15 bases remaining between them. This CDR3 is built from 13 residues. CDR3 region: CASSFRETGKAFF. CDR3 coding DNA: TGTGCCAGCAGTTTCCGTGAGACAGGAAAAGCTTTCTTT.

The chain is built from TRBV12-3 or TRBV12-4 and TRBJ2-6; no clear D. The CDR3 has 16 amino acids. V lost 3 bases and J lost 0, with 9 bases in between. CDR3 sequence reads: CASSFQTDSGANVLTF. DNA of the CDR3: TGTGCCAGCAGTTTCCAGACCGACTCTGGGGCCAACGTCCTGACTTTC.

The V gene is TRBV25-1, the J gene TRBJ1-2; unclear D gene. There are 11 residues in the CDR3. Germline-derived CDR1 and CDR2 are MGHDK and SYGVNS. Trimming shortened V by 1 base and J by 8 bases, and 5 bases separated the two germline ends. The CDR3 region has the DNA TGTGCCAGCAGTGAATTAGGAGGCTACACCTTC. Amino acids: CASSELGGYTF.

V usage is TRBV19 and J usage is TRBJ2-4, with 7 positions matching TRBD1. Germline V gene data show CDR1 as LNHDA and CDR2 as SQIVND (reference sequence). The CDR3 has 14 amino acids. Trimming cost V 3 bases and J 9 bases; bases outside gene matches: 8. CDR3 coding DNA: TGTGCCAGTAGTATCCCGGACAGGCTGGGCATTCAGTACTTC. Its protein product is CASSIPDRLGIQYF.

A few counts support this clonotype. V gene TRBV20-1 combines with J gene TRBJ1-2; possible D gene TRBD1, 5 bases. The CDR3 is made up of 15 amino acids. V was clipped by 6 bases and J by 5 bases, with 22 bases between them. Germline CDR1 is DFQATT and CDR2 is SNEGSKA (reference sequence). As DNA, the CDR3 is TGCAGTGCCCTTAAACGAGGGGCTCCGAGATATGGCTACACCTTC. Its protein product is CSALKRGAPRYGYTF.

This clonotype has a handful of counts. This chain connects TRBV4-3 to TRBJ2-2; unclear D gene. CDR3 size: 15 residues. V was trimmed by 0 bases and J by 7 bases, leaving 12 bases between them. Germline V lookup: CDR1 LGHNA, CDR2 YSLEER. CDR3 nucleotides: TGCGCCAGCAGCCAAGATCTTCGACGAGGCGGGGAGCTGTTTTTT. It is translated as CASSQDLRRGGELFF.

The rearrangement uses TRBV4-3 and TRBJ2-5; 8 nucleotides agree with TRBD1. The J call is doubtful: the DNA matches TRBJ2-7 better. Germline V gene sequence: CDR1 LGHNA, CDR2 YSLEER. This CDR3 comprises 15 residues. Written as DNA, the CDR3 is TGCGCCAGCAGCCAATCTAGGGGCAGGGGGCTCGAGCAGTACTTC. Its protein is CASSQSRGRGLEQYF.